Below, 10 T cell receptor beta chains from the same sample are listed, as sequenced in a study of T cell responses to AZD1222 COVID-19 vaccine. Sequencing was performed with immunoSEQ multiplex PCR; in TCRdb, only in-frame clones are kept and a portion is missing. Counted here are 80,000 to 100,000 clones, approximately 90% occurring once; the ten biggest clones make up about an eighth. The sample consisted of peripheral blood, taken on day 0 of AZD1222 vaccination. Source of these receptors: an adult in good health.

The genes are TRBV4-1 and TRBJ2-7; 9 positions agree with TRBD1. Germline loops: CDR1 MGHRA, CDR2 YSYEKL. The CDR3 sequence is 15 residues long. Trimming took 1 base from V and 4 from J; bases not matched to a gene: 5. Here the CDR3 reads CASSQAGTGLYEQYF. CDR3 bases: TGCGCCAGCAGCCAAGCAGGGACAGGGTTATACGAGCAGTACTTC.

The genes are TRBV5-1 and TRBJ1-3; maybe TRBD1 (5 bases). The CDR3 runs to 14 residues. The ends were cut back, 6 bases at V and 10 bases at J, with 20 bases in the middle. CDR1 SGHRS and CDR2 YFSETQ come from the germline V gene. The CDR3 DNA reads as TGCGCCAGCACCTCAGCCGGGGCGCAAGGAACCATATATTTT. It yields the protein CASTSAGAQGTIYF.

The chain links TRBV30 to TRBJ2-7; D unclear. Germline V gene sequence: CDR1 GTSNPN, CDR2 SVGIG (reference sequence). Trimming took off 3 bases at V and 2 bases at J, with 5 bases between the two ends. The CDR3 runs to 11 residues. The DNA of the CDR3 is TGTGCCTGGAGCGCTGCCTACGAGCAGTACTTC. Protein product: CAWSAAYEQYF.

The chain employs TRBV10-3 and TRBJ2-7, with TRBD1 matching over 8 bases. Germline-derived CDR1 and CDR2 are ENHRY and SYGVKD. The length of the CDR3 is 15 residues. The trim removed 2 bases at V and 3 bases at J, leaving 6 bases unmatched. The CDR3 region is CAISEEGQGYYEQYF. For the CDR3, the DNA is TGTGCCATCAGTGAGGAAGGACAGGGCTACTACGAGCAGTACTTC.

The gene calls are TRBV3-1 (or the pseudogene TRBV3-2) and TRBJ1-1; a weak D match, TRBD1 (5 bases). The germline CDR1 and CDR2 sequences are LGHDT and YNNKEL (reference sequence). Trimming pared 5 bases from V and 1 base from J, leaving 11 bases between. This CDR3 is 14 amino acids long. This CDR3 reads CASSFGDRNTEAFF. Written as DNA, the CDR3 is TGTGCCAGCAGCTTCGGAGACAGGAACACTGAAGCTTTCTTT.

This rearrangement joins TRBV24-1 to TRBJ1-5; D gene unclear. This CDR3 is 13 amino acids long. Germline loops: CDR1 KGHDR, CDR2 SFDVKD. With 5 bases removed from V and 1 base from J, the gap between germline ends came to 5 bases. The CDR3 is CATSAQSNQPQHF. The DNA of the CDR3 is TGTGCCACCAGTGCCCAGAGCAATCAGCCCCAGCATTTT.

The rearrangement links TRBV7-3 to TRBJ2-7; 7 bases map to TRBD1. Germline CDR1 and CDR2: SGHTA and FQGTGA. This CDR3 has 14 residues. Trimming at V came to 4 bases and at J to 5 bases, leaving 8 bases not matched to a gene. CDR3 DNA sequence: TGTGCCAGCAGCTCATTCGACAGGGTGGACGAGCAGTACTTC. Protein: CASSSFDRVDEQYF.

The V call is TRBV2, the J call TRBJ1-1; D gene unclear. The CDR3 is made up of 13 amino acids. Trimming left V 4 bases short and J 0 bases short, with 6 bases between. Germline CDR1 reads SNHLY; CDR2 reads FYNNEI. CDR3 loop: CASSAQMNTEAFF. CDR3 nucleotide sequence: TGTGCCAGCAGTGCACAGATGAACACTGAAGCTTTCTTT.

V gene TRBV7-2 combines with J gene TRBJ1-5; perhaps TRBD1 as D (5 bases). The CDR3 length is 15 residues. Per germline, CDR1 SGHTA and CDR2 FQGNSA. Trimming took 3 bases from V and 5 from J, leaving 14 bases between them. CDR3 coding DNA: TGTGCCAGCAGCTTTCAAAAGGGGAGAGATCAGCCCCAGCATTTT. It translates to CASSFQKGRDQPQHF. Using reference TRBV7-2 and TRBJ1-5 for the parts outside the CDR3, the full variable domain is GAGVSQSPSNKVTEKGKDVELRCDPISGHTALYWYRQSLGQGLEFLIYFQGNSAPDKSGLPSDRFSAERTGGSVSTLTIQRTQQEDSAVYLCASSFQKGRDQPQHFGDGTRLSIL.

The J gene is TRBJ2-2, the V gene TRBV6-2 or TRBV6-3, with D perhaps TRBD1 (6 bases). Trimming cost V 5 bases and J 9 bases, with 19 bases left between them. The CDR3 totals 15 residues. Germline loops: CDR1 MNHEY, CDR2 SVGEGT. CDR3 DNA sequence: TGTGCCAGCAGTCCAACAGGGTCTCGCCACCGGGAGCTGTTTTTT. Translating gives CASSPTGSRHRELFF.